The 30 T cell receptor beta chains below come from one sample, sequenced in a study of blood T cell repertoires in COVID-19. This table comes from immunoSEQ multiplex PCR, and its TCRdb copy is limited to in-frame clones, with some not included. Here the sample spans just over 300,000 clones, about nine tenths being singletons. Sequencing input: peripheral blood. All receptors derive from a man younger than 35 with active or convalescent COVID-19.

The rearrangement joins TRBV28 to TRBJ1-4; no firm D call. CDR1 and CDR2 (germline): MDHEN, SYDVKM. The V and J ends lost 6 bases and 2 bases respectively, with 7 bases between them. The CDR3 is 13 residues long. The CDR3 DNA reads TGTGCCAGCAGGAGGGCGACTAATGAAAAACTGTTTTTT. Translated, it gives CASRRATNEKLFF.

Concerning this clone: The same CDR3 can be traced to other DNA sequences in this sample. The V call is TRBV18, the J call TRBJ1-4, with unresolved D. Germline assignment: CDR1 KGHSH and CDR2 LQKENI. V gave up 6 bases and J gave up 7 bases, with 6 bases separating them. The length of the CDR3 is 11 residues. CDR3 in amino acids: CASSTGEKLFF. For the CDR3, the DNA is TGTGCCAGCTCTACTGGTGAAAAACTGTTTTTT.

On this clone itself: The same CDR3 arises from other DNA sequences in this sample as well. The chain has TRBV5-1 and TRBJ1-5; 7 bases are a match to TRBD1. Germline V gives CDR1 SGHRS, CDR2 YFSETQ. The CDR3 is 13 amino acids. V was pared by 0 bases and J by 6 bases, with 0 bases of the junction left unmatched. The CDR3 loop reads CASSLGQGQPQHF. The CDR3 DNA reads as TGCGCCAGCAGCTTGGGACAGGGTCAGCCCCAGCATTTT.

The genes are TRBV5-6 and TRBJ2-4; a weak D match, TRBD2 (5 bases). The CDR3 extends over 14 amino acids. The germline gives CDR1 SGHDT, CDR2 YYEEEE. Trimming removed 2 bases from V and 2 bases from J, with 8 bases in between. CDR3 DNA: TGTGCCAGCAGCTTAGGACTTTCCAAAAACATTCAGTACTTC. It codes for CASSLGLSKNIQYF.

The chain carries TRBV4-1 and TRBJ1-2; TRBD1 is a possible D gene (6 bases). The CDR3 has 14 residues. V lost 1 base, J lost 5 bases, and 11 bases lay in between. Per the germline V gene, CDR1 is MGHRA and CDR2 is YSYEKL. The CDR3 spells CASSQVRDNYGYTF. CDR3 nucleotides: TGCGCCAGCAGCCAAGTCCGGGACAATTATGGCTACACCTTC.

The chain joins TRBV18 to TRBJ1-6; 8 bases match TRBD1. The CDR3 extends over 15 amino acids. Germline values: CDR1 KGHSH, CDR2 LQKENI. The trim removed 5 bases at V and 7 bases at J, leaving 7 bases unmatched. The CDR3 loop reads CASSTDRGSNSPLHF. The CDR3 nucleotides are TGTGCCAGCTCAACCGACAGGGGTAGCAATTCACCCCTCCACTTT. The full variable domain, completed using reference TRBV18 and TRBJ1-6, is NAGVMQNPRHLVRRRGQEARLRCSPMKGHSHVYWYRQLPEEGLKFMVYLQKENIIDESGMPKERFSAEFPKEGPSILRIQQVVRGDSAAYFCASSTDRGSNSPLHFGNGTRLTVT.

The chain is built from TRBV20-1 and TRBJ2-7; D possibly corresponds to TRBD1 (5 bases). V was trimmed by 6 bases and J by 0 bases, leaving 15 bases between them. The CDR3 sequence is 14 residues long. Germline V gene data show CDR1 as DFQATT and CDR2 as SNEGSKA (reference sequence). The CDR3 DNA reads as TGCAGTGCGAGTGACAGTCCCAGCTCCTACGAGCAGTACTTC. Protein: CSASDSPSSYEQYF.

This rearrangement joins TRBV7-3 to TRBJ2-1, with D perhaps matching TRBD1 (6 bases). CDR3 size: 14 residues. V lost 3 bases, J lost 8 bases, and 14 bases lay in between. Germline loops: CDR1 SGHTA, CDR2 FQGTGA. The DNA of the CDR3 is TGTGCCAGCAGCTTTAGAGAACCAGGGGATGAGCAGTTCTTC. It encodes CASSFREPGDEQFF.

V gene TRBV7-9 combines with J gene TRBJ1-1; D call uncertain. From germline, CDR1 is SEHNR and CDR2 FQNEAQ (reference sequence). Trimming left V 5 bases short and J 1 base short, with 14 bases between. The CDR3 contains 15 residues. The chain's CDR3 is CASSPRGGSNTEAFF. The CDR3 bases are TGTGCCAGCAGCCCCCGAGGAGGATCGAACACTGAAGCTTTCTTT.

This chain links TRBV5-1 with TRBJ2-5; D may be TRBD2 (6 bases). The CDR3 totals 15 residues. Trimming left V 0 bases short and J 5 bases short, with 14 bases between. Germline CDR1 is SGHRS and CDR2 is YFSETQ. DNA of the CDR3: TGCGCCAGCAGCTTGGCGCGGGGTATTTCGGAGACCCAGTACTTC. It encodes CASSLARGISETQYF.

The chain uses TRBV5-1 and TRBJ1-6; unclear D gene. The germline V and J ends were trimmed by 4 bases and 0 bases, with 17 bases remaining between them. CDR3 length equals 18 residues. Germline V gene data show CDR1 as SGHRS and CDR2 as YFSETQ. The CDR3: CASSPGKTGSSYNSPLHF. The DNA for the CDR3 is TGCGCCAGCAGCCCGGGAAAAACCGGGAGCTCCTATAATTCACCCCTCCACTTT.

The chain combines TRBV24-1 with TRBJ2-1; the D gene is possibly TRBD1 (6 bases). The CDR3 length is 11 residues. The V gene lost 9 bases and the J gene lost 6 bases, with 8 bases spanning the gap. Germline assignment: CDR1 KGHDR and CDR2 SFDVKD. The CDR3: CATQGGNEQFF. CDR3 nucleotide sequence: TGTGCCACCCAAGGGGGCAATGAGCAGTTCTTC.

As DNA, the CDR3 is TGTGCCAGCAGCCCAGGACAGGGAGTCATCACTGAAGCTTTCTTT. It encodes CASSPGQGVITEAFF. The J gene is TRBJ1-1, the V gene TRBV14, with TRBD1 matching 8 bases. Germline V lookup: CDR1 SGHDN, CDR2 FVKESK. The junction had 8 bases not matched to a gene; V was cut back by 4 bases and J by 4 bases. CDR3 length: 15 amino acids.

The chain employs TRBV11-3 and TRBJ2-1; 7 positions match TRBD1. This CDR3 region has 14 residues. Germline loops: CDR1 SGHNT, CDR2 YENEEA. Trimming took 5 bases from V and 7 from J; bases not matched to a gene: 8. This chain's CDR3 is CASSPRQGKNEQFF. The DNA of the CDR3 is TGTGCCAGCAGCCCGAGACAGGGAAAAAATGAGCAGTTCTTC. The whole variable domain, filled in from reference TRBV11-3 and TRBJ2-1, reads EAGVVQSPRYKIIEKKQPVAFWCNPISGHNTLYWYLQNLGQGPELLIRYENEEAVDDSQLPKDRFSAERLKGVDSTLKIQPAELGDSAVYLCASSPRQGKNEQFFGPGTRLTVL.

This clone was detected only once. The CDR3 is CASSLPADSNTGELFF. CDR3 nucleotides: TGTGCCAGCAGCTTACCCGCAGATTCGAACACCGGGGAGCTGTTTTTT. This rearrangement joins TRBV11-2 to TRBJ2-2; D call uncertain. V lost 2 bases and J lost 0, with 10 bases in between. The CDR3 extends over 16 amino acids. Germline CDR1 is SGHAT and CDR2 is FQNNGV.

The V and J genes are TRBV13 and TRBJ1-1; a weak D match, TRBD1 (6 bases). This CDR3 is 17 amino acids long. Germline CDR1 is PRHDT and CDR2 is FYEKMQ (reference sequence). Trimming left V 2 bases short and J 0 bases short, with 16 bases between. CDR3 in amino acids: CASSLRGRGKMNTEAFF. DNA for the CDR3: TGTGCCAGCAGCTTAAGGGGGAGGGGTAAGATGAACACTGAAGCTTTCTTT.

The CDR3 is CASRRTVTYEQYF. The CDR3 DNA reads as TGTGCCAGCAGGAGGACTGTAACCTACGAGCAGTACTTC. The chain is built from TRBV6-5 and TRBJ2-7; possibly TRBD2 for D (5 bases). CDR1 and CDR2 (germline): MNHEY, SVGAGI. V was shortened by 6 bases and J by 2 bases, with 11 bases between the two germline ends. This CDR3 region has 13 residues.

CDR3 nucleotide sequence: TGCGCCAGCAGCTCAATGACAGGGGACTATGGCTACACCTTC. Its translation: CASSSMTGDYGYTF. The chain links TRBV5-1 to TRBJ1-2; 8 nucleotides match TRBD1. This CDR3 contains 14 residues. The J segment lost 3 bases and the V segment lost 3 bases, leaving 4 bases of the junction unmatched. Germline V gene lookup returns CDR1 SGHRS and CDR2 YFSETQ.

The V and J genes are TRBV19 and TRBJ1-5, with no clear D. The V end was cut by 3 bases, the J end by 5 bases, with 8 bases between. Germline V lookup: CDR1 LNHDA, CDR2 SQIVND (reference sequence). CDR3 length: 13 residues. The CDR3 region is CASSIQIYQPQHF. For the CDR3, the DNA is TGTGCCAGTAGTATCCAGATATATCAGCCCCAGCATTTT.

The V and J genes are TRBV27 and TRBJ1-1, with 9 bases fitting TRBD1. From germline, CDR1 is MNHEY and CDR2 SMNVEV (reference sequence). Trimming removed 6 bases from V and 1 base from J; junction bases left unmatched: 6. The CDR3 contains 15 residues. DNA for the CDR3: TGTGCCAGCAGACCTCGGGACAGGGCGAACACTGAAGCTTTCTTT. It translates to CASRPRDRANTEAFF.

The rearrangement uses TRBV5-8 and TRBJ1-1; a weak D match, TRBD1 (6 bases). The CDR3 has 14 amino acids. CDR1 is SGHTS and CDR2 is YDEGEE in the germline V gene. V lost 1 base to trimming and J lost 3 bases, with 10 bases between them. The CDR3 bases are TGTGCCAGCAGCTTGACAGGGAGAGACACTGAAGCTTTCTTT. Residues: CASSLTGRDTEAFF.

The chain couples TRBV9 to TRBJ1-2; 8 bases are a match to TRBD1. V lost 3 bases and J lost 8; bases outside the gene matches: 6. Germline CDR1 is SGDLS and CDR2 is YYNGEE. This CDR3 contains 13 residues. The CDR3 region has the DNA TGTGCCAGCAGCGACAGGACAGGGAAGGGCTACACCTTC. It codes for CASSDRTGKGYTF.

The rearrangement links TRBV27 to TRBJ2-7, with 10 bases identical to TRBD2. Germline values: CDR1 MNHEY, CDR2 SMNVEV (reference sequence). The CDR3 runs to 17 residues. Trimming cost V 2 bases and J 2 bases; bases outside gene matches: 9. The chain's CDR3 is CASSLSAWTSGTYEQYF. For the CDR3, the DNA is TGTGCCAGCAGTTTAAGCGCTTGGACTAGCGGTACCTACGAGCAGTACTTC.

This chain joins TRBV5-6 and TRBJ2-3; D gene unclear. V dropped 2 bases and J dropped 0 bases, with 10 bases sitting between them. The germline V gene has CDR1 SGHDT and CDR2 YYEEEE. The length of the CDR3 is 15 residues. CDR3 in DNA: TGTGCCAGCAGCTTTGTTTCCTCTAGCACAGATACGCAGTATTTT. Translation gives CASSFVSSSTDTQYF.

This clone appeared a single time. The genes are TRBV7-8 and TRBJ2-1; 10 bases are a match to TRBD1. V gave up 5 bases and J gave up 5 bases; unmatched junction bases: 6. Germline V gives CDR1 SGHVS, CDR2 FQNEAQ. The CDR3 runs to 15 residues. Here the CDR3 reads CASSGTGDSHNEQFF. The DNA of the CDR3 is TGTGCCAGCAGCGGGACAGGGGATAGCCACAATGAGCAGTTCTTC.

This chain connects TRBV4-1 to TRBJ1-6, with D unclear. Trimming cost V 0 bases and J 10 bases, with 10 bases left between them. The CDR3 covers 14 residues. Germline V gene lookup returns CDR1 MGHRA and CDR2 YSYEKL. CDR3 in amino acids: CASSQDLVGSPLHF. CDR3 nucleotide sequence: TGCGCCAGCAGCCAAGATTTGGTTGGCTCACCCCTCCACTTT.

The chain couples TRBV2 to TRBJ1-1; no clear D. This CDR3 comprises 13 residues. V shed 6 bases and J shed 11 bases, with 19 bases lying between them. Germline V gene data show CDR1 as SNHLY and CDR2 as FYNNEI. CDR3 DNA: TGTGCCAGCAGGGCACGGCCTTCGGGGTTGGCTTTCTTT. Residues: CASRARPSGLAFF.

The chain recombines TRBV12-3 or TRBV12-4 with TRBJ1-5; D remains ambiguous. This CDR3 spans 13 amino acids. The V end lost 5 bases, the J end lost 3 bases, and 8 bases lay between the germline ends. The CDR3 region has the DNA TGTGCCAGCAGTCACAAAAACAATCAGCCCCAGCATTTT. It yields the protein CASSHKNNQPQHF.

The J gene is TRBJ2-2, the V gene TRBV24-1, with 13 bases lining up with TRBD2. J lost 6 bases, V lost 3 bases, and 12 bases had no gene match. The CDR3 length is 19 residues. The germline V gene encodes CDR1 KGHDR and CDR2 SFDVKD. The CDR3 sequence: CATSDATSGRSSPSGELFF. The DNA for the CDR3 is TGTGCCACCAGTGATGCGACTAGCGGGAGGTCCAGCCCCTCCGGGGAGCTGTTTTTT.

This chain joins TRBV29-1 and TRBJ1-1; no firm D call. The V and J ends lost 4 bases and 6 bases respectively, with 15 bases between them. Germline CDR1 reads SQVTM; CDR2 reads ANQGSEA. The CDR3 has 13 residues. CDR3 loop: CSVGFGGGAEAFF. The CDR3 coding sequence is TGCAGCGTTGGATTCGGAGGTGGGGCTGAAGCTTTCTTT.